A single sample is the source of the 20 T cell receptor beta chains below, sequenced in a study of patients and donors after allogeneic stem cell transplantation. One entry per CDR3 protein, called by TCRdb with MiXCR from the RT-PCR reads. This table holds approximately 210,000 distinct CDR3 sequences, roughly 40% found once. The sample was blood, either unsorted or a sorted T cell fraction (not recorded which). The source is a human donor who was either an allogeneic HSCT recipient or a stem cell or donor lymphocyte infusion donor (not recorded which). It is not recorded whose cells these are; they may come from a transplant donor.

The CDR3 bases are TGTGCCATCAGCTTAGCGACTAGCACAGATACGCAGTATTTT. Protein: CAISLATSTDTQYF. The rearrangement uses TRBV10-3 and TRBJ2-3; tentative D call: TRBD2 (5 bases). The germline gives CDR1 ENHRY, CDR2 SYGVKD. Trimming left V 6 bases short and J 0 bases short, with 10 bases between. There are 14 residues in the CDR3.

The J gene is TRBJ2-5, the V gene TRBV6-6; D is uncertain. The ends were cut back, 5 bases at V and 4 bases at J, with 8 bases in the middle. In germline, CDR1 is MNHNY, CDR2 SVGAGI (reference sequence). This CDR3 region has 12 residues. The CDR3 region has the DNA TGTGCCAGCAGTCACCGGGCAGAGACCCAGTACTTC. Encoded protein: CASSHRAETQYF.

This clonotype came up a few times. The chain is built from TRBV27 and TRBJ1-1; D remains unclear. The CDR3 runs to 13 residues. Per the germline V gene, CDR1 is MNHEY and CDR2 is SMNVEV (reference sequence). Trimming removed 6 bases from V and 1 base from J, with 9 bases in between. CDR3 amino acids: CASRTDWNTEAFF. The DNA for the CDR3 is TGTGCCAGCAGGACCGATTGGAACACTGAAGCTTTCTTT.

This clonotype has a handful of counts. The chain uses TRBV7-2 and TRBJ1-1; D not resolved. Germline-derived CDR1 and CDR2 are SGHTA and FQGNSA. The CDR3 contains 16 residues. V lost 3 bases and J lost 4, with 18 bases in between. CDR3 DNA sequence: TGTGCCAGCAGCTTCGGGGAACTACGGGGTCCCACTGAAGCTTTCTTT. It yields the protein CASSFGELRGPTEAFF.

This chain connects TRBV6-1 to TRBJ2-1, with 8 positions matching TRBD2. CDR1 and CDR2 (germline): MNHNS, SASEGT. The V segment lost 2 bases and the J segment 8 bases; nucleotides outside the gene matches: 14. The CDR3 covers 17 residues. The CDR3 protein is CASSERGLETSVDEQFF. As DNA, the CDR3 is TGTGCCAGCAGTGAAAGAGGACTGGAGACTAGCGTCGATGAGCAGTTCTTC.

The chain joins TRBV30 to TRBJ1-2; D may be TRBD1 (6 bases). The CDR3 runs to 16 residues. CDR1 and CDR2 from the germline V gene are GTSNPN and SVGIG (reference sequence). Trimming stripped 0 bases from V and 6 bases from J, with 20 bases between. The DNA for the CDR3 is TGTGCCTGGAGTGTGTCGGCAGGGGAAAAAATTCATGGCTACACCTTC. It is translated as CAWSVSAGEKIHGYTF.

V is TRBV7-9 and J is TRBJ1-5; TRBD1 matches 7 bases. Germline lookup yields CDR1 SEHNR and CDR2 FQNEAQ (reference sequence). V lost 4 bases to trimming and J lost 0 bases; unmatched junction nucleotides: 6. The CDR3 has 16 residues. CDR3 amino acids: CASSSGTVSSNQPQHF. The DNA of the CDR3 is TGTGCCAGCAGCTCGGGGACAGTCTCTAGCAATCAGCCCCAGCATTTT.

J is TRBJ1-2 and V is TRBV29-1; D ambiguous. The CDR3 runs to 14 residues. Deletions cut 4 bases from V and 0 bases from J, with 12 bases between. From germline, CDR1 is SQVTM and CDR2 ANQGSEA. In nucleotides, the CDR3 is TGCAGCGTTGCCCCGAGACTTTCTAACTATGGCTACACCTTC. It is translated as CSVAPRLSNYGYTF.

The chain employs TRBV4-3 and TRBJ2-1, with TRBD2 matching over 8 bases. Germline V lookup: CDR1 LGHNA, CDR2 YSLEER. Trimming at V came to 0 bases and at J to 8 bases, leaving 9 bases not matched to a gene. CDR3 size: 16 residues. For the CDR3, the DNA is TGCGCCAGCAGCCAAGAAGAGCGGGAGAGGACGGATGAGCAGTTCTTC. Translated: CASSQEERERTDEQFF.

With regard to this clonotype: A read error may be the cause here, since a much bigger clone is one base away. The J gene is TRBJ2-5, the V gene TRBV7-6; D is ambiguous. The CDR3 spans 11 residues. Germline CDR1 reads SGHVS; CDR2 reads FNYEAQ. Between the trimmed V and J ends, which lost 5 bases and 0 bases, there was a span of 1 base. Here the CDR3 DNA reads TGTGCCAGCAGCCACCAAGAGACCCAGTACTTC. Residues: CASSHQETQYF. The whole variable domain, remainder taken from reference TRBV7-6 and TRBJ2-5, is GAGVSQSPRYKVTKRGQDVALRCDPISGHVSLYWYRQALGQGPEFLTYFNYEAQQDKSGLPNDRFSAERPEGSISTLTIQRTEQRDSAMYRCASSHQETQYFGPGTRLLVL.

The chain employs TRBV5-1 and TRBJ2-3; possibly TRBD1 for D (6 bases). The V gene lost 0 bases and the J gene lost 0 bases, with 23 bases spanning the gap. CDR3 length: 20 amino acids. Per germline, CDR1 SGHRS and CDR2 YFSETQ. The CDR3 nucleotides read TGCGCCAGCAGCTTGGACAATATCACCGGGACAAGGTTTAGCACAGATACGCAGTATTTT. Translated, it gives CASSLDNITGTRFSTDTQYF.

The chain is built from TRBV7-2 and TRBJ1-2; D unclear. Trimming stripped 5 bases from V and 4 bases from J, with 17 bases between. The germline CDR1 and CDR2 sequences are SGHTA and FQGNSA. This CDR3 has 15 amino acids. The CDR3 region has the DNA TGTGCCAGCAGCCCAGACGTTGTTCCCCGCTATGGCTACACCTTC. It codes for CASSPDVVPRYGYTF.

The V call is TRBV29-1, the J call TRBJ1-2; D might be TRBD1 (5 bases). Trimming shortened V by 0 bases and J by 8 bases, and 16 bases separated the two germline ends. Per the germline V gene, CDR1 is SQVTM and CDR2 is ANQGSEA. The CDR3 is made up of 14 amino acids. This chain's CDR3 is CSVEEAGTRGGYTF. The CDR3 DNA follows: TGCAGCGTTGAAGAGGCAGGGACCAGAGGAGGCTACACCTTC.

The rearrangement links TRBV10-3 to TRBJ1-1; D unresolved. Trimming removed 0 bases at V and 8 bases at J, with 7 bases between. The CDR3 totals 12 residues. CDR1 and CDR2 from the germline V gene are ENHRY and SYGVKD. The CDR3 region has the DNA TGTGCCATCAGTGAGTCTAGTCGGGAAGCTTTCTTT. As protein: CAISESSREAFF.

The genes are TRBV6-1 and TRBJ1-2; D not resolved. The V and J ends lost 7 bases and 2 bases respectively, with 14 bases between them. Germline V CDR1 and CDR2: MNHNS, SASEGT. The CDR3 extends over 14 amino acids. The CDR3 sequence is CASIPSLGNYGYTF. CDR3 coding DNA: TGTGCCAGCATTCCATCTCTAGGAAACTATGGCTACACCTTC.

DNA of the CDR3: TGTGCCAGCAGTTACCTAGCGGGAGCCCGCACAGATACGCAGTATTTT. Translating gives CASSYLAGARTDTQYF. This chain uses TRBV6-2 or TRBV6-3 with TRBJ2-3, with 10 bases matching TRBD2. Germline V gene lookup returns CDR1 MNHEY and CDR2 SVGEGT. Trimming took 2 bases from V and 1 from J; bases not matched to a gene: 3. The CDR3 covers 16 residues.

This clonotype has just a few counts. Germline is not matched at one junction end, which may reflect a read error. The chain couples TRBV7-9 to TRBJ2-5; no clear D gene. The CDR3 runs to 8 residues. From germline, CDR1 is SEHNR and CDR2 FQNEAQ (reference sequence). The CDR3 here is CASSPHYF. CDR3 DNA sequence: TGTGCCAGCAGCCCCCACTACTTC.

This clonotype has only a few counts. The chain employs TRBV4-3 and TRBJ1-5; D might be TRBD1 (5 bases). Germline V lookup: CDR1 LGHNA, CDR2 YSLEER. The CDR3 is 16 amino acids. V was pared by 0 bases and J by 3 bases, with 12 bases between. In nucleotides, the CDR3 is TGCGCCAGCAGCCAAGATTTGGGGGGGGTCAATCAGCCCCAGCATTTT. It codes for CASSQDLGGVNQPQHF.

The chain carries TRBV4-3 and TRBJ1-6; the match to TRBD1 covers 8 bases. This CDR3 is 14 amino acids long. The J segment lost 9 bases and the V segment lost 1 base, leaving 2 bases of the junction unmatched. Per the germline V gene, CDR1 is LGHNA and CDR2 is YSLEER. The CDR3 reads CASSQGTGSSPLHF. For the CDR3, the DNA is TGCGCCAGCAGCCAAGGGACAGGGAGTTCACCCCTCCACTTT.

This chain joins TRBV6-5 and TRBJ2-2; no clear D gene. Trimming took 0 bases from V and 8 from J, leaving 7 bases between them. Germline assignment: CDR1 MNHEY and CDR2 SVGAGI. The CDR3 sequence is 13 residues long. CDR3 residues: CASSYSAGGELFF. DNA of the CDR3: TGTGCCAGCAGTTACTCTGCTGGGGGGGAGCTGTTTTTT.